This entry lists 18 T cell receptor beta chains sequenced from one sample in a study of T-cell memory formation after mild COVID-19. MiXCR was run by TCRdb on the 5' RACE reads, yielding one entry per CDR3 protein. The table lists nearly 350,000 distinct CDR3 sequences, under 15% of them singletons, with about 21% in the top ten. Material for sequencing was PBMCs or a T cell subset sorted from them (not recorded which). All receptors come from a man younger than 35 who had mild COVID-19 (a few samples of this study predate the infection). Cell type and time point are not known.

This chain links TRBV7-8 with TRBJ2-3, with TRBD1 matching over 8 bases. V trimming: 6 bases; J trimming: 3 bases; junction bases outside the gene matches: 5. The CDR3 sequence is 14 residues long. Germline lookup yields CDR1 SGHVS and CDR2 FQNEAQ. The CDR3 DNA follows: TGTGCCAGCAGTAGGACAGGGTGGACAGATACGCAGTATTTT. Translated, it gives CASSRTGWTDTQYF.

The chain carries TRBV12-3 or TRBV12-4 and TRBJ1-1; D uncertain. The CDR3 extends over 13 amino acids. Between the trimmed V and J ends, which lost 3 bases and 4 bases, there was a span of 9 bases. The CDR3 region has the DNA TGTGCCAGCAGTTTTAACGGTGGCACTGAAGCTTTCTTT. Translating it yields CASSFNGGTEAFF.

In nucleotides, the CDR3 is TGTGCCAGCAGTTCCCGCGGGGGGGGTGTGACTGAAGCTTTCTTT. Translated, it gives CASSSRGGGVTEAFF. The chain carries TRBV28 and TRBJ1-1; D might be TRBD1 (5 bases). This CDR3 is built from 15 residues. Trimming stripped 4 bases from V and 5 bases from J, with 17 bases between. Germline CDR1 MDHEN, CDR2 SYDVKM.

This clonotype turned up a few times. This chain joins TRBV7-9 and TRBJ2-2; TRBD2 agrees at 8 bases. Losses at the gene ends were 5 bases for V and 6 bases for J; bases not matched to a gene: 5. Germline assignment: CDR1 SEHNR and CDR2 FQNEAQ (reference sequence). This CDR3 has 14 amino acids. This chain's CDR3 is CASSGTSWSGELFF. DNA for the CDR3: TGTGCCAGCAGCGGGACTAGTTGGTCCGGGGAGCTGTTTTTT.

The chain couples TRBV11-2 to TRBJ2-5, with 13 bases fitting TRBD2. The CDR3 runs to 17 residues. Germline lookup yields CDR1 SGHAT and CDR2 FQNNGV. With V trimmed by 1 base and J by 4 bases, 6 bases remained unmatched. The CDR3, as DNA: TGTGCCAGCAGCTTAGGGACTAGCGGGGGCCAGGGAGAGACCCAGTACTTC. Protein: CASSLGTSGGQGETQYF.

The gene calls are TRBV4-3 and TRBJ2-3; no firm D call. There are 13 residues in the CDR3. Germline CDR1 LGHNA, CDR2 YSLEER. Trimming took off 1 base at V and 4 bases at J, with 6 bases between the two ends. The DNA of the CDR3 is TGCGCCAGCAGCCAAGTGGAAGCAGATACGCAGTATTTT. Protein product: CASSQVEADTQYF.

This clonotype was recorded a few times. The chain joins TRBV10-3 to TRBJ2-1, with a weak D call TRBD2 (6 bases). CDR1 is ENHRY, CDR2 SYGVKD, per germline. Trimming stripped 11 bases from V and 4 bases from J, with 12 bases between. The length of the CDR3 is 12 residues. Here the CDR3 DNA reads TGTGCCGCTTGCGGGGAGTACAATGAGCAGTTCTTC. Residues: CAACGEYNEQFF.

This clonotype came up many times. The chain carries TRBV6-2 or TRBV6-3 and TRBJ2-1; no clear D. This CDR3 has 14 amino acids. Per the germline V gene, CDR1 is MNHEY and CDR2 is SVGEGT. V lost 6 bases and J 0 bases, leaving 9 bases between the germline ends. The CDR3 nucleotides are TGTGCCAGCAGCCCTCCGGGCTCCTACAATGAGCAGTTCTTC. Protein sequence: CASSPPGSYNEQFF.

This clonotype has just a few counts. The chain carries TRBV4-3 and TRBJ2-1; 11 nucleotides agree with TRBD2. The germline V gene has CDR1 LGHNA and CDR2 YSLEER. CDR3 length: 13 amino acids. With 3 bases clipped from V and 8 bases from J, the junction kept 0 bases outside the gene matches. Here the CDR3 DNA reads TGCGCCAGCAGCCAGACTAGCGGGGATGAGCAGTTCTTC. It translates to CASSQTSGDEQFF.

The V call is TRBV4-3, the J call TRBJ1-5, with a possible D match to TRBD1 (5 bases). Per germline, CDR1 LGHNA and CDR2 YSLEER. This CDR3 comprises 16 residues. V lost 0 bases and J lost 2, with 11 bases in between. The CDR3 reads CASSQDLRAGNQPQHF. The CDR3 nucleotides are TGCGCCAGCAGCCAAGATCTCAGGGCGGGCAATCAGCCCCAGCATTTT.

A few counts support this clonotype. This chain connects TRBV19 to TRBJ1-6; D is unclear. V shed 7 bases and J shed 7 bases, with 11 bases lying between them. There are 13 residues in the CDR3. The germline V gene encodes CDR1 LNHDA and CDR2 SQIVND (reference sequence). The CDR3 here is CASTRQSNSPLHF. The CDR3 DNA sequence: TGTGCCAGTACGCGGCAGTCCAATTCACCCCTCCACTTT.

This clonotype has a count of ten or more. The chain recombines TRBV5-1 with TRBJ2-2; 8 bases map to TRBD2. This CDR3 contains 16 residues. With V trimmed by 1 base and J by 2 bases, 4 bases remained unmatched. The germline gives CDR1 SGHRS, CDR2 YFSETQ. This chain's CDR3 is CASSLTAGGNTGELFF. The CDR3 DNA reads TGCGCCAGCAGCTTGACGGCGGGGGGCAACACCGGGGAGCTGTTTTTT.

This clonotype occurred a few times. The V and J genes are TRBV5-1 and TRBJ2-2; D unclear. The CDR3 loop spans 16 amino acids. The germline V gene has CDR1 SGHRS and CDR2 YFSETQ. Trimming shortened V by 1 base and J by 3 bases, and 13 bases separated the two germline ends. DNA of the CDR3: TGCGCCAGCAGCTTGCTTGGGTTGCTTGACACCGGGGAGCTGTTTTTT. Protein sequence: CASSLLGLLDTGELFF.

This clonotype was seen repeatedly, ten times or more. V is TRBV11-2 and J is TRBJ2-5; 11 bases agree with TRBD2. Trimming at V came to 3 bases and at J to 4 bases, leaving 4 bases not matched to a gene. CDR1 and CDR2 from the germline V gene are SGHAT and FQNNGV. This CDR3 is built from 15 residues. In DNA, the CDR3 is TGTGCCAGCAGCTTCTCTAGCGGGGGGCGAGAGACCCAGTACTTC. It yields the protein CASSFSSGGRETQYF.

The chain couples TRBV12-3 or TRBV12-4 to TRBJ1-2; tentatively, D is TRBD1 (5 bases). The CDR3 runs to 12 residues. The V gene lost 5 bases and the J gene lost 7 bases, with 11 bases spanning the gap. The CDR3, as DNA: TGTGCCAGCAGTGGGGGTTTGTTTGGCTACACCTTC. Encoded protein: CASSGGLFGYTF.

Only a few counts were recorded for this clonotype. The chain couples TRBV7-2 to TRBJ1-3; D is undetermined. This CDR3 has 15 amino acids. V was trimmed by 4 bases and J by 1 base, leaving 11 bases between them. Looked up from germline, CDR1 is SGHTA and CDR2 is FQGNSA. The CDR3 bases are TGTGCCAGCAGCTCATCCCTGGGGTCTGGAAACACCATATATTTT. Its translation is CASSSSLGSGNTIYF. Full variable domain (outside the CDR3, taken from reference TRBV7-2 and TRBJ1-3): GAGVSQSPSNKVTEKGKDVELRCDPISGHTALYWYRQSLGQGLEFLIYFQGNSAPDKSGLPSDRFSAERTGGSVSTLTIQRTQQEDSAVYLCASSSSLGSGNTIYFGEGSWLTVV.

This clonotype was found many times. V and J are TRBV20-1 and TRBJ2-3; either TRBD1 or TRBD2 may supply D (5 bases each). CDR3 length: 15 amino acids. CDR1 is DFQATT, CDR2 SNEGSKA, per germline (reference sequence). The ends were cut back, 5 bases at V and 2 bases at J, with 17 bases in the middle. The CDR3 region has the DNA TGCAGTGCTGGTAACCCGACCGGGACCACAGATACGCAGTATTTT. It encodes CSAGNPTGTTDTQYF.

This clonotype has a count of ten or more. This rearrangement joins TRBV5-1 to TRBJ2-1, with D tentatively TRBD2 (5 bases). This CDR3 contains 16 residues. Germline loops: CDR1 SGHRS, CDR2 YFSETQ. V dropped 0 bases and J dropped 2 bases, with 12 bases sitting between them. The CDR3 DNA follows: TGCGCCAGCAGCTTGGGACCTGGAGGAGCCTACAATGAGCAGTTCTTC. Amino acid sequence: CASSLGPGGAYNEQFF. The entire variable domain, with the rest obtained from reference TRBV5-1 and TRBJ2-1, is as follows: KAGVTQTPRYLIKTRGQQVTLSCSPISGHRSVSWYQQTPGQGLQFLFEYFSETQRNKGNFPGRFSGRQFSNSRSEMNVSTLELGDSALYLCASSLGPGGAYNEQFFGPGTRLTVL.